What follows is one T cell receptor (beta chain) and its context. These data belong to a study of blood T cell repertoires in COVID-19. Turning to the study itself: COVID-19 samples collected from the United States, Italy and Spain covered acute and convalescent phases.

Measured with immunoSEQ multiplex PCR; TCRdb has only the in-frame clones, and not every one. There are around 100,000 clones in the sample; about 89% occur only once, and 3.5% to 5.5% lies in the top ten. With V trimmed by 4 bases and J by 6 bases, 5 bases remained unmatched. Germline values: CDR1 MNHEY, CDR2 SVGAGI. The CDR3 runs to 13 residues. Material for sequencing was peripheral blood. The chain employs TRBV6-5 and TRBJ1-2, with 7 nucleotides matching TRBD1. The clonotype originates from a man between 40 and 49 years old with acute or convalescent COVID-19. DNA of the CDR3: TGTGCCAGCAGTTCCCGGGACAGCAATGGCTACACCTTC. Its translation is CASSSRDSNGYTF.